Listed below are T cell receptor beta chains from one sample, sequenced in a study of T-cell memory formation after mild COVID-19. Via MiXCR, TCRdb re-called the 5' RACE reads, giving one row per CDR3 protein. The table lists over 40,000 distinct CDR3 sequences, 9% to 15% of them singletons. Sample: PBMCs or a T cell subset sorted from them (not recorded which). The source of these receptors is a man between 18 and 35 years old who had mild COVID-19 (a few samples of this study predate the infection). Cell type and time point are not known. The CDR3 runs from the conserved cysteine through the conserved F or W. D genes are given only for firm matches. Rows give clone size only sometimes, using once, few, many, or a class for an expanded clone.

v_call: TRBV5-1; clone_size: .; d_call: .; j_call: TRBJ2-1; cdr3_length: 15; cdr3_nt: TGCGCCAGCAGTCATCGACCTGACTGGACAAATGAGCAGTTCTTC; cdr3_aa: CASSHRPDWTNEQFF
v_call: TRBV6-4; clone_size: many; d_call: .; j_call: TRBJ2-1; cdr3_length: 13; cdr3_nt: TGTGCCAGCAGTGTCGGGGATTACAATGAGCAGTTCTTC; cdr3_aa: CASSVGDYNEQFF
v_call: TRBV2; clone_size: .; d_call: .; j_call: TRBJ2-1; cdr3_length: 11; cdr3_nt: TGTGCCAGCAGTCTAGCCTGGGAGCAGTTCTTC; cdr3_aa: CASSLAWEQFF
v_call: TRBV4-3; clone_size: few; d_call: TRBD1; j_call: TRBJ1-1; cdr3_length: 16; cdr3_nt: TGCGCCAGCAGCCAACGGACAGGATCTATGAACACTGAAGCTTTCTTT; cdr3_aa: CASSQRTGSMNTEAFF
v_call: TRBV4-1; clone_size: few; d_call: .; j_call: TRBJ1-5; cdr3_length: 13; cdr3_nt: TGCGCCAGCAGCCAAGTATCGGGGCAGCCCCAGCATTTT; cdr3_aa: CASSQVSGQPQHF
v_call: TRBV7-3; clone_size: few; d_call: .; j_call: TRBJ1-6; cdr3_length: 13; cdr3_nt: TGTGCCAGCAGCCAGGCTGGAGATTCACCCCTCCACTTT; cdr3_aa: CASSQAGDSPLHF
v_call: TRBV19; clone_size: .; d_call: .; j_call: TRBJ2-2; cdr3_length: 15; cdr3_nt: TGTGCCAGTAGTTCTAAGTCCCCGAACACCGGGGAGCTGTTTTTT; cdr3_aa: CASSSKSPNTGELFF
v_call: TRBV2; clone_size: few; d_call: .; j_call: TRBJ1-5; cdr3_length: 13; cdr3_nt: TGTGCCAGCAGTGAACCAGGGTGGTTGCCCCAGCATTTT; cdr3_aa: CASSEPGWLPQHF
v_call: TRBV7-8; clone_size: .; d_call: .; j_call: TRBJ2-3; cdr3_length: 12; cdr3_nt: TGTGCCAGCAGTAGAGGGACGGATACGCAGTATTTT; cdr3_aa: CASSRGTDTQYF
v_call: TRBV6-4; clone_size: .; d_call: TRBD2; j_call: TRBJ2-1; cdr3_length: 14; cdr3_nt: TGTGCCAGCAGTGACTCCCCGGGACTAGTAGAGCAGTTCTTC; cdr3_aa: CASSDSPGLVEQFF
v_call: TRBV12-3/TRBV12-4; clone_size: many; d_call: TRBD2; j_call: TRBJ2-2; cdr3_length: 17; cdr3_nt: TGTGCCAGCAGTTTGACTAGCGGGGGGCCGGGCACCGGGGAGCTGTTTTTT; cdr3_aa: CASSLTSGGPGTGELFF
v_call: TRBV12-3/TRBV12-4; clone_size: .; d_call: .; j_call: TRBJ1-1; cdr3_length: 15; cdr3_nt: TGTGCCAGCAGTTTGGGCCTACACGGGGGCACTGAAGCTTTCTTT; cdr3_aa: CASSLGLHGGTEAFF
v_call: TRBV29-1; clone_size: many; d_call: .; j_call: TRBJ2-5; cdr3_length: 11; cdr3_nt: TGCAGCGTTAGACAGCAAGAGACCCAGTACTTC; cdr3_aa: CSVRQQETQYF
v_call: TRBV7-8; clone_size: .; d_call: .; j_call: TRBJ2-5; cdr3_length: 15; cdr3_nt: TGTGCCAGCATCCGAAATGATAGGGCTAGAGAGACCCAGTACTTC; cdr3_aa: CASIRNDRARETQYF
v_call: TRBV6-2/TRBV6-3; clone_size: few; d_call: .; j_call: TRBJ2-2; cdr3_length: 14; cdr3_nt: TGTGCCAGCAGTTACAGGGATTTTACCGGGGAGCTGTTTTTT; cdr3_aa: CASSYRDFTGELFF
v_call: TRBV9; clone_size: .; d_call: TRBD1; j_call: TRBJ2-3; cdr3_length: 13; cdr3_nt: TGTGCCACGAACCCGACAGGGCGAGATACGCAGTATTTT; cdr3_aa: CATNPTGRDTQYF
v_call: TRBV7-3; clone_size: .; d_call: .; j_call: TRBJ2-2; cdr3_length: 14; cdr3_nt: TGTGCCAGCAGCTTAAACATGAACACCGGGGAGCTGTTTTTT; cdr3_aa: CASSLNMNTGELFF
v_call: TRBV5-1; clone_size: .; d_call: .; j_call: TRBJ2-2; cdr3_length: 16; cdr3_nt: TGCGCCAGCAGCTTGGCCCCACAGGGAGGCACCGGGGAGCTGTTTTTT; cdr3_aa: CASSLAPQGGTGELFF
v_call: TRBV6-2/TRBV6-3; clone_size: .; d_call: .; j_call: TRBJ2-7; cdr3_length: 13; cdr3_nt: TGTGCCAGCAGTTATGTCCGCTCCTACGAGCAGTACTTC; cdr3_aa: CASSYVRSYEQYF
v_call: TRBV5-1; clone_size: .; d_call: .; j_call: TRBJ1-3; cdr3_length: 16; cdr3_nt: TGCGCCAGCAGCTTGATGCCGCCAGGGTCTGGAAACACCATATATTTT; cdr3_aa: CASSLMPPGSGNTIYF
v_call: TRBV27; clone_size: .; d_call: .; j_call: TRBJ1-4; cdr3_length: 13; cdr3_nt: TGTGCCAGCAGTAGAAAAGAGGAAGAAAAACTGTTTTTT; cdr3_aa: CASSRKEEEKLFF
v_call: TRBV5-1; clone_size: many; d_call: TRBD2; j_call: TRBJ2-5; cdr3_length: 15; cdr3_nt: TGCGCCAGCAGCCAGGGACTAGCGGGACAAGAGACCCAGTACTTC; cdr3_aa: CASSQGLAGQETQYF
v_call: TRBV11-2; clone_size: many; d_call: .; j_call: TRBJ2-2; cdr3_length: 15; cdr3_nt: TGTGCCAGCAGCTTAGATACAGCGAACACCGGGGAGCTGTTTTTT; cdr3_aa: CASSLDTANTGELFF
v_call: TRBV5-5; clone_size: few; d_call: .; j_call: TRBJ1-2; cdr3_length: 14; cdr3_nt: TGTGCCAGCAGCTTGACAGGGCTTGCCTATGGCTACACCTTC; cdr3_aa: CASSLTGLAYGYTF
v_call: TRBV5-1; clone_size: .; d_call: .; j_call: TRBJ2-5; cdr3_length: 13; cdr3_nt: TGCGCCAGCAGCTGGACCACTCAAGAGACCCAGTACTTC; cdr3_aa: CASSWTTQETQYF
v_call: TRBV7-7; clone_size: few; d_call: TRBD2; j_call: TRBJ2-3; cdr3_length: 14; cdr3_nt: TGTGCCAGCAGCGGCGGGGGGGCAGGAGATACGCAGTATTTT; cdr3_aa: CASSGGGAGDTQYF
v_call: TRBV20-1; clone_size: .; d_call: TRBD1; j_call: TRBJ2-5; cdr3_length: 15; cdr3_nt: TGCAGTGCTAGAGATAAGTCAGGGGGATATAGAGCCCAGTACTTC; cdr3_aa: CSARDKSGGYRAQYF
v_call: TRBV20-1; clone_size: few; d_call: TRBD1; j_call: TRBJ2-7; cdr3_length: 14; cdr3_nt: TGCAGTGCTAGACTCCAGGGGGAATCCTACGAGCAGTACTTC; cdr3_aa: CSARLQGESYEQYF
v_call: TRBV5-5; clone_size: .; d_call: .; j_call: TRBJ2-3; cdr3_length: 16; cdr3_nt: TGTGCCAGCAGCCAGGCCCCTGGGGGAAACGCAGATACGCAGTATTTT; cdr3_aa: CASSQAPGGNADTQYF
v_call: TRBV19; clone_size: few; d_call: .; j_call: TRBJ2-3; cdr3_length: 16; cdr3_nt: TGTGCCAGTACAGCGCAGGGGGGGCGTGGGACAGATACGCAGTATTTT; cdr3_aa: CASTAQGGRGTDTQYF
v_call: TRBV4-1; clone_size: few; d_call: .; j_call: TRBJ1-2; cdr3_length: 11; cdr3_nt: TGCGCCAGCAGCCAAGGGGATGGCTACACCTTC; cdr3_aa: CASSQGDGYTF
v_call: TRBV29-1; clone_size: .; d_call: TRBD1; j_call: TRBJ2-3; cdr3_length: 11; cdr3_nt: TGCAGCGTGGACAGGCTAGATACGCAGTATTTT; cdr3_aa: CSVDRLDTQYF
v_call: TRBV5-6; clone_size: .; d_call: TRBD1; j_call: TRBJ2-3; cdr3_length: 14; cdr3_nt: TGTGCCAGCCGATCCGGGACAGGGGGGGATACGCAGTATTTT; cdr3_aa: CASRSGTGGDTQYF
v_call: TRBV12-3/TRBV12-4; clone_size: many; d_call: .; j_call: TRBJ2-3; cdr3_length: 15; cdr3_nt: TGTGCCAGCAGTCTCCGGGCAGCGAGCACAGATACGCAGTATTTT; cdr3_aa: CASSLRAASTDTQYF
v_call: TRBV5-8; clone_size: many; d_call: .; j_call: TRBJ1-5; cdr3_length: 13; cdr3_nt: TGTGCCAGCAGTCGGGGGGCTAATCAGCCCCAGCATTTT; cdr3_aa: CASSRGANQPQHF
v_call: TRBV10-3; clone_size: .; d_call: .; j_call: TRBJ2-6; cdr3_length: 12; cdr3_nt: TGTGCCATCAAAAGGGGGGCCAACGTCCTGACTTTC; cdr3_aa: CAIKRGANVLTF
v_call: TRBV6-6; clone_size: few; d_call: .; j_call: TRBJ2-1; cdr3_length: 12; cdr3_nt: TGTGCCAGCAGTTACAGGGCGGATGAGCAGTTCTTC; cdr3_aa: CASSYRADEQFF